This T cell receptor (beta chain) appears in the sequencing data of a study of cytomegalovirus exposure and HLA in healthy donors. Study conclusions and caveats: The authors confirmed in vitro that three CMV-associated chains were specific for CMV antigens. Within an earlier analysis, most TCR beta V segments proved productive either about 87% or about 30% of the time.

A multiplex PCR was run with 60 Vbeta primers and 13 Jbeta primers. Authors' processing steps: Unique TCR beta chains numbered about 79 million in a later analysis, with approximately 10 million shared. Libraries were prepared by immunoSEQ multiplex PCR; TCRdb keeps only in-frame clonotypes and omits some of them. V and J calls and clone size are as listed in that table; D and trimming were resolved from the DNA. The sample has approximately 190,000 clones, around 87% seen once; the top ten hold about 1.2%. Per the germline V gene, CDR1 is SEHNR and CDR2 is FQNEAQ (reference sequence). The CDR3 extends over 15 amino acids. V trimming: 3 bases; J trimming: 4 bases; junction bases outside the gene matches: 8. This clone has only a few counts. The antigen is not known.

The material sequenced was PBMCs. The chain is built from TRBV7-9 and TRBJ2-7, with 8 bases matching TRBD1. This sequence originates from a man younger than 45 in good health and CMV-seronegative. The CDR3 nucleotides are TGTGCCAGCAGCTTCTGGAACAGGGGGGAGTACGAGCAGTACTTC. It is translated as CASSFWNRGEYEQYF.